This T cell receptor (beta chain) is from a study of cytomegalovirus exposure and HLA in healthy donors. Study-wide background: Early release data held 85 million or so unique TCRs from HLA-typed donors. Whole-study findings and limits: In vitro data verified a few CMV-associated chains as specific for CMV antigens. In a later analysis, the majority of CMV-associated beta chains seemingly showed HLA restriction.

Remarks on this clone: The antigen is unknown.

Germline V lookup: CDR1 MRHNA, CDR2 SNTAGT. The CDR3 length is 13 residues. The V end lost 6 bases, the J end lost 2 bases, and 10 bases lay between the germline ends. PCR employed 60 Vbeta and 13 Jbeta primers. TCRdb's table, derived via immunoSEQ multiplex PCR, lists solely in-frame clones and lacks some. The sample carries approximately 160,000 clones, approximately 71% recorded once. Participants comprised healthy donors of bone marrow. The source material was PBMCs. V and J are TRBV6-4 and TRBJ1-1; D remains ambiguous. The receptor was derived from a woman aged 18-29 years in good health and CMV-seropositive. CDR3 nucleotide sequence: TGTGCCAGCAGCTTCGCAGAAAACACTGAAGCTTTCTTT. Its protein product is CASSFAENTEAFF.